The rows below give T cell receptor beta chains drawn from one sample of a study of T cells in localized non-small cell lung cancer. Clones were sequenced by immunoSEQ multiplex PCR, and TCRdb holds only the in-frame ones, with some missing. The repertoire includes over 45,000 clones, about 80% of them detected once, and roughly a sixth sits in the top ten. The material sequenced was peripheral blood, taken before any cancer treatment. The receptors stem from a man aged 40-75 years with stage I squamous cell lung carcinoma. The CDR3 runs from the conserved cysteine through the conserved F or W. Fields, in order: J gene, CDR3 length, V gene, CDR3 protein.

TRBJ2-7 | 13 | TRBV7-2 | CASSSNRDAEQYF
TRBJ1-1 | 17 | TRBV28 | CASSRTRNRGRDTEAFF
TRBJ2-7 | 14 | TRBV7-8 | CASSFGQGLGSQYF
TRBJ2-3 | 14 | TRBV28 | CASRPGTSTDTQYF
TRBJ2-1 | 12 | TRBV5-6 | CASSFDSNEQFF
TRBJ1-5 | 16 | TRBV5-8 | CASSLGGRGVNQPQHF
TRBJ1-4 | 14 | TRBV5-1 | CASSSPSSGEKLFF
TRBJ1-5 | 15 | TRBV9 | CASSPGAGVGQPQHF
TRBJ2-7 | 13 | TRBV2 | CASSGTSSYEQYF
TRBJ1-6 | 14 | TRBV28 | CASSLGGAQTPLHF
TRBJ2-1 | 12 | TRBV19 | CATGTGVNEQFF
TRBJ1-3 | 14 | TRBV18 | CASSPRERGNTIYF
TRBJ1-6 | 18 | TRBV11-2 | CASSTRQGLRSYNSPLHF
TRBJ1-2 | 11 | TRBV14 | CASSRLGPALF
TRBJ1-1 | 15 | TRBV2 | CASTKTGGYGTEAFF
TRBJ2-3 | 16 | TRBV6-5 | CASSYSSGLATDTQYF
TRBJ2-5 | 16 | TRBV7-8 | CASSLGGASSGETQYF
TRBJ1-1 | 12 | TRBV11-2 | CASSLRNTEAFF
TRBJ1-1 | 13 | TRBV6-1 | CASSETGNTEAFF
TRBJ1-1 | 13 | TRBV27 | CASSKKPSGEAFF
TRBJ1-5 | 13 | TRBV7-2 | CASSTDVNQPQHF
TRBJ1-6 | 16 | TRBV18 | CASSLGGNGYNSPLHF
TRBJ1-2 | 14 | TRBV10-3 | CATNGGFNGYGYTF
TRBJ2-7 | 16 | TRBV5-4 | CASKRAGTGGIDEQYF
TRBJ2-7 | 11 | TRBV30 | CAWSVKAEQYF
TRBJ2-5 | 14 | TRBV5-4 | CASSIQGRQETQYF
TRBJ1-3 | 13 | TRBV6-5 | CASTVGNGNTIYF
TRBJ2-5 | 15 | TRBV5-4 | CASSSGKGQGETQYF
TRBJ2-5 | 14 | TRBV9 | CASSVTRGVETQYF
TRBJ2-7 | 13 | TRBV5-5 | CASSLDSTYEQYF
TRBJ2-6 | 18 | TRBV15 | CATSPRRPTESGANVLTF
TRBJ1-2 | 12 | TRBV9 | CASSRREYGYTF